These 23 T cell receptor beta chains were all obtained from the same sample, sequenced in a study of blood T cell repertoires in COVID-19. The repertoire was sequenced with immunoSEQ multiplex PCR; TCRdb's copy has only in-frame clones and lacks some. This sample has roughly 110,000 clones, with 84% found just once. The specimen sequenced was peripheral blood. The receptors derive from a human donor in a cohort sampled during active COVID-19.

This clone was detected once. The chain carries TRBV30 and TRBJ1-4; 8 nucleotides line up with TRBD1. Germline V gene lookup returns CDR1 GTSNPN and CDR2 SVGIG (reference sequence). CDR3 length: 13 residues. V lost 7 bases, J lost 4 bases, and 5 bases stayed unmatched. The CDR3 loop is CALTGDLNEKLFF. DNA for the CDR3: TGTGCCTTGACAGGGGACCTTAATGAAAAACTGTTTTTT.

This chain uses TRBV7-3 with TRBJ2-1; perhaps TRBD2 as D (6 bases). This CDR3 contains 16 residues. Germline lookup yields CDR1 SGHTA and CDR2 FQGTGA. The V end was cut by 3 bases, the J end by 0 bases, with 12 bases between. The CDR3 is CASSFMTGVSYNEQFF. In nucleotides, the CDR3 is TGTGCCAGCAGCTTCATGACGGGAGTCTCCTACAATGAGCAGTTCTTC.

This CDR3 reads CASSRQGADTEAFF. The CDR3 coding sequence is TGTGCCAGCAGTCGACAGGGTGCGGACACTGAAGCTTTCTTT. The rearrangement links TRBV2 to TRBJ1-1; 7 nucleotides align to TRBD1. This CDR3 has 14 residues. Unmatched junction bases numbered 6, after V lost 5 bases and J lost 3 bases. The V gene's germline CDR1 is SNHLY and CDR2 FYNNEI.

This clone appeared a single time. The chain is built from TRBV14 and TRBJ1-4; D is possibly TRBD1 (6 bases). The germline gives CDR1 SGHDN, CDR2 FVKESK. CDR3 length equals 17 residues. V lost 4 bases to trimming and J lost 4 bases, with 19 bases between them. The CDR3 nucleotides are TGTGCCAGCAGCCCCCTTTTCAGGGGATCGGGTAATGAAAAACTGTTTTTT. This gives the protein CASSPLFRGSGNEKLFF.

The genes are TRBV30 and TRBJ1-2; 9 bases fit TRBD1. The CDR3 is made up of 15 amino acids. Trimming cost V 5 bases and J 1 base; bases outside gene matches: 8. Germline CDR1 is GTSNPN and CDR2 is SVGIG (reference sequence). CDR3 loop: CAWATGTGNNYGYTF. In nucleotides, the CDR3 is TGTGCCTGGGCAACCGGGACAGGGAATAACTATGGCTACACCTTC. The full variable domain, completed using reference TRBV30 and TRBJ1-2, is SQTIHQWPATLVQPVGSPLSLECTVEGTSNPNLYWYRQAAGRGLQLLFYSVGIGQISSEVPQNLSASRPQDRQFILSSKKLLLSDSGFYLCAWATGTGNNYGYTFGSGTRLTVV.

The chain employs TRBV7-2 and TRBJ1-2, with D tentatively TRBD1 (5 bases). The CDR3 loop spans 13 amino acids. Germline V lookup: CDR1 SGHTA, CDR2 FQGNSA. Trimming stripped 3 bases from V and 8 bases from J, with 13 bases between. The DNA for the CDR3 is TGTGCCAGCAGCTTCCAGGGAAGGGAAGGCTACACCTTC. Its translation is CASSFQGREGYTF.

This chain uses TRBV16 with TRBJ1-2; 7 bases are a match to TRBD1. The CDR3 spans 16 residues. CDR1 is KGHSY, CDR2 FQNENV, per germline. The V segment lost 4 bases and the J segment 1 base; nucleotides outside the gene matches: 9. The chain's CDR3 is CASSRETGKVNYGYTF. The CDR3, as DNA: TGTGCCAGCAGCCGCGAGACAGGGAAAGTTAACTATGGCTACACCTTC.

This clone was recorded once. The gene calls are TRBV3-1 (or the pseudogene TRBV3-2) and TRBJ1-4, with D tentatively TRBD1 (6 bases). V was trimmed by 7 bases and J by 12 bases, leaving 15 bases between them. CDR1 and CDR2 (germline): LGHDT, YNNKEL (reference sequence). The CDR3 has 12 residues. The CDR3 DNA is TGTGCCAGCAAAGGTGGGGCAGGGGAACTGTTTTTT. Translated, it gives CASKGGAGELFF.

J is TRBJ2-2 and V is TRBV28, with D possibly being TRBD2 (6 bases). The CDR3 contains 17 residues. In germline, CDR1 is MDHEN, CDR2 SYDVKM. V shed 9 bases and J shed 1 base, with 21 bases lying between them. The CDR3 sequence is CASILTGAGLNTGELFF. Written as DNA, the CDR3 is TGTGCCAGTATCCTGACCGGGGCGGGACTGAACACCGGGGAGCTGTTTTTT.

The chain employs TRBV27 and TRBJ2-4; D might be TRBD2 (6 bases). The germline V and J ends were trimmed by 4 bases and 0 bases, with 13 bases remaining between them. In germline, CDR1 is MNHEY, CDR2 SMNVEV (reference sequence). The CDR3 loop spans 16 amino acids. CDR3 DNA sequence: TGTGCCAGCAGTTCACTAGCTCTTCCAGCCAAAAACATTCAGTACTTC. Its protein product is CASSSLALPAKNIQYF.

The J gene is TRBJ2-1, the V gene TRBV7-9; possible D gene TRBD2, 5 bases. The ends were cut back, 4 bases at V and 2 bases at J, with 12 bases in the middle. Per germline, CDR1 SEHNR and CDR2 FQNEAQ (reference sequence). The CDR3 has 15 amino acids. CDR3: CASSSPRGTYNEQFF. In DNA form, the CDR3 reads TGTGCCAGCAGCTCCCCCCGGGGAACCTACAATGAGCAGTTCTTC.

This chain links TRBV7-6 with TRBJ1-2; 10 bases match TRBD1. In germline, CDR1 is SGHVS, CDR2 FNYEAQ. Unmatched junction bases numbered 3, after V lost 5 bases and J lost 0 bases. The CDR3 is 15 residues long. Here the CDR3 reads CASSPGQGANYGYTF. DNA of the CDR3: TGTGCCAGCAGCCCAGGACAGGGGGCTAACTATGGCTACACCTTC.

The V and J genes are TRBV5-1 and TRBJ2-1; 10 nucleotides agree with TRBD2. Germline CDR1 SGHRS, CDR2 YFSETQ. Losses at the gene ends were 4 bases for V and 8 bases for J; bases not matched to a gene: 6. The CDR3 extends over 14 amino acids. The CDR3 reads CASSRSGRVDEQFF. The CDR3 nucleotides are TGCGCCAGCAGCCGGAGCGGGAGGGTCGATGAGCAGTTCTTC.

The chain joins TRBV28 to TRBJ2-6; 7 nucleotides match TRBD2. The CDR3 is 16 amino acids. V shed 9 bases and J 0 bases; nucleotides not matched to a gene: 8. From germline, CDR1 is MDHEN and CDR2 SYDVKM. CDR3 DNA sequence: TGTGCCAGGGGAGGGACTCTGGGCTCTGGGGCCAACGTCCTGACTTTC. As protein: CARGGTLGSGANVLTF.

J is TRBJ1-2 and V is TRBV5-4, with 12 bases that match TRBD1. This CDR3 comprises 16 residues. V shed 4 bases and J 4 bases; nucleotides not matched to a gene: 8. CDR1 and CDR2 (germline): SGHNT, YYREEE (reference sequence). CDR3 bases: TGTGCCAGCAGCCTGGGGACAGGGGGCGTCCTCTATGGCTACACCTTC. Protein product: CASSLGTGGVLYGYTF.

V and J are TRBV9 and TRBJ2-3, with TRBD2 matching 10 bases. There are 16 residues in the CDR3. V shed 4 bases, J shed 5 bases, and the junction held 10 bases outside the gene matches. Germline-derived CDR1 and CDR2 are SGDLS and YYNGEE. CDR3 protein: CASSPVLAGGRDTQYF. The DNA of the CDR3 is TGTGCCAGCAGCCCAGTGTTAGCGGGAGGACGAGATACGCAGTATTTT.

The chain is built from TRBV7-2 and TRBJ2-1; maybe TRBD2 (5 bases). There are 12 residues in the CDR3. V was clipped by 5 bases and J by 10 bases, with 12 bases between them. CDR1 is SGHTA, CDR2 FQGNSA, per germline. CDR3 protein: CASSLLASEQFF. The CDR3 DNA follows: TGTGCCAGCAGCCTTCTGGCTAGCGAGCAGTTCTTC.

In its sample, this clone was seen once. This chain connects TRBV14 to TRBJ2-7, with D perhaps matching TRBD1 (5 bases). Germline CDR1 reads SGHDN; CDR2 reads FVKESK. This CDR3 has 14 amino acids. V dropped 0 bases and J dropped 6 bases, with 12 bases sitting between them. The CDR3 loop is CASSQDLQGSEQYF. CDR3 in DNA: TGTGCCAGCAGCCAAGATCTTCAGGGATCCGAGCAGTACTTC.

This clone has a handful of counts. In DNA form, the CDR3 reads TGTGCCAGCAGCGAGAATCGACAGGGGAGTCGTGCTTTCTTT. It yields the protein CASSENRQGSRAFF. The rearrangement links TRBV5-6 to TRBJ1-1, with 8 bases lining up with TRBD1. With V trimmed by 4 bases and J by 11 bases, 13 bases remained unmatched. The germline CDR1 and CDR2 sequences are SGHDT and YYEEEE. The CDR3 spans 14 residues.

The rearrangement uses TRBV19 and TRBJ1-2, with D tentatively TRBD1 (6 bases). The CDR3 runs to 13 residues. Germline loops: CDR1 LNHDA, CDR2 SQIVND (reference sequence). V lost 3 bases, J lost 3 bases, and 8 bases lay in between. CDR3 coding DNA: TGTGCCAGTAGTATGGACAGCTACTATGGCTACACCTTC. This gives the protein CASSMDSYYGYTF.

In DNA, the CDR3 is TGTGCCAGCAGTAGCCCAGGACAGGTTATTAGCACAGATACGCAGTATTTT. It translates to CASSSPGQVISTDTQYF. The chain employs TRBV28 and TRBJ2-3; TRBD1 agrees at 7 bases. V shed 5 bases and J 0 bases; nucleotides not matched to a gene: 11. The CDR3 runs 17 residues. Germline-derived CDR1 and CDR2 are MDHEN and SYDVKM. The variable domain in full, completed from reference TRBV28 and TRBJ2-3, reads DVKVTQSSRYLVKRTGEKVFLECVQDMDHENMFWYRQDPGLGLRLIYFSYDVKMKEKGDIPEGYSVSREKKERFSLILESASTNQTSMYLCASSSPGQVISTDTQYFGPGTRLTVL.

The V and J genes are TRBV25-1 and TRBJ2-1; tentative D call: TRBD1 (6 bases). Trimming removed 2 bases at V and 4 bases at J, with 12 bases between. Germline CDR1 MGHDK, CDR2 SYGVNS. This CDR3 region has 15 residues. The CDR3 region is CASSEIGQTYNEQFF. DNA of the CDR3: TGTGCCAGCAGTGAAATTGGACAGACTTACAATGAGCAGTTCTTC.

This clone occurred once. The chain recombines TRBV18 with TRBJ1-1; 9 positions match TRBD1. Germline CDR1 is KGHSH and CDR2 is LQKENI. V was pared by 2 bases and J by 11 bases, with 6 bases of the junction left unmatched. The CDR3 is made up of 13 amino acids. The CDR3 DNA follows: TGTGCCAGCTCACCATCGGGACAGGGACGCGCTTTCTTT. This translates into CASSPSGQGRAFF. Variable domain in full (rest from reference TRBV18 and TRBJ1-1): NAGVMQNPRHLVRRRGQEARLRCSPMKGHSHVYWYRQLPEEGLKFMVYLQKENIIDESGMPKERFSAEFPKEGPSILRIQQVVRGDSAAYFCASSPSGQGRAFFGQGTRLTVV.